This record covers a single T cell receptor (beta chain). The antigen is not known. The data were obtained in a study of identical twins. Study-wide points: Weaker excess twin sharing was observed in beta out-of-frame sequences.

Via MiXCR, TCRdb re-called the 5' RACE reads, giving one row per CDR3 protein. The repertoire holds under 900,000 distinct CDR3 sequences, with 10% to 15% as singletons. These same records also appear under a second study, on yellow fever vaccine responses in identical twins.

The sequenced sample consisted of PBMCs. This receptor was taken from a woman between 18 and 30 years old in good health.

Here the CDR3 reads CASLGLARLDEQFF. The CDR3 DNA sequence: TGTGCCAGCTTAGGACTAGCGCGTTTGGATGAGCAGTTCTTC. The rearrangement uses TRBV7-8 and TRBJ2-1, with 9 bases lining up with TRBD2. The J segment lost 8 bases and the V segment lost 8 bases, leaving 10 bases of the junction unmatched. The CDR3 extends over 14 amino acids. The germline CDR1 and CDR2 sequences are SGHVS and FQNEAQ.